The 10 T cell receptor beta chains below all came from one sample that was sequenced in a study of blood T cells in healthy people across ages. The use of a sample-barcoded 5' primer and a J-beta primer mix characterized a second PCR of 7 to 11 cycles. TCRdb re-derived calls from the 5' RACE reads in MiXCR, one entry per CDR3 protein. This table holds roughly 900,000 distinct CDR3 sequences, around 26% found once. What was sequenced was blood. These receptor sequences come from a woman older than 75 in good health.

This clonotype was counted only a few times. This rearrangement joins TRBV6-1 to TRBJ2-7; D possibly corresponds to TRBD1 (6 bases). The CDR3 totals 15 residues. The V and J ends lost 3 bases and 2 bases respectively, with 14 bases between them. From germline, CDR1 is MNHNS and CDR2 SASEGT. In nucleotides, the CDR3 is TGTGCCAGCAGTGATATCCTTACAGGGCCCTACGAGCAGTACTTC. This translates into CASSDILTGPYEQYF.

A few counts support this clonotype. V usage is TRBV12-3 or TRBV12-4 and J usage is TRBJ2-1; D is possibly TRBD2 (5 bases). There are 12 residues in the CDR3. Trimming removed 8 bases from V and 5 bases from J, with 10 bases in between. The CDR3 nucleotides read TGTGCCAGCGGTGGACTGCACAATGAGCAGTTCTTC. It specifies CASGGLHNEQFF.

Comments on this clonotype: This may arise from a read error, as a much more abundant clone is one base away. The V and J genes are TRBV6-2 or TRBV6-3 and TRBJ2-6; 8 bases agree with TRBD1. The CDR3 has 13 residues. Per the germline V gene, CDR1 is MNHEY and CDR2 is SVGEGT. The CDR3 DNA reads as TGTGCCAGCCAGGGGGCCGGGGCCAACGTCCCGACTTTC. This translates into CASQGAGANVPTF.

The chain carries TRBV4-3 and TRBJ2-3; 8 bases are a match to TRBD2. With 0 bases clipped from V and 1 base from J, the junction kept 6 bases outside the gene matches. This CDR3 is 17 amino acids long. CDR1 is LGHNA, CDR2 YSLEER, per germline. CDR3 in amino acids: CASSQDLATSGTDTQYF. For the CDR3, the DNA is TGCGCCAGCAGCCAAGATCTAGCGACTAGCGGCACAGATACGCAGTATTTT.

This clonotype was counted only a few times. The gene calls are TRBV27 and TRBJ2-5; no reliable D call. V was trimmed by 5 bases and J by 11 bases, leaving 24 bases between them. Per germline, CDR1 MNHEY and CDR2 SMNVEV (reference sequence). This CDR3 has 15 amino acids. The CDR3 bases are TGTGCCAGCAGTCCCCTAGGCAGTAGCCAAGAGGCTCAGTACTTC. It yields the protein CASSPLGSSQEAQYF.

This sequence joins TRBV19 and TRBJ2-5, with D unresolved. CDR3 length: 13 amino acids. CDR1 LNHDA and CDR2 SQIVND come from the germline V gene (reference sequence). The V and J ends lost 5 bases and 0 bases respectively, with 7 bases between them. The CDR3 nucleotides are TGTGCCAGTAGTCGGAGCAACCAAGAGACCCAGTACTTC. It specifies CASSRSNQETQYF.

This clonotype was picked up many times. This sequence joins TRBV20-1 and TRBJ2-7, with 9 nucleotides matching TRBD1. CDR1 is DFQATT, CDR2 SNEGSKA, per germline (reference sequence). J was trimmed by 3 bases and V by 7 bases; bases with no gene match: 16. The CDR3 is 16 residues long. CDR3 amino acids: CSERVVGTGRRYEQYF. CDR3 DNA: TGCAGTGAGCGCGTGGTAGGGACAGGGCGACGCTACGAGCAGTACTTC.

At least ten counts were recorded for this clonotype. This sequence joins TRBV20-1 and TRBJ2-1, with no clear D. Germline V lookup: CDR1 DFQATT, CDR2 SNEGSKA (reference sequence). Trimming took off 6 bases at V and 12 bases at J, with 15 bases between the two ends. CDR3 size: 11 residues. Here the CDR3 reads CSAEDAPRQFF. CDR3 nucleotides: TGCAGTGCCGAGGACGCCCCCAGGCAGTTCTTC.

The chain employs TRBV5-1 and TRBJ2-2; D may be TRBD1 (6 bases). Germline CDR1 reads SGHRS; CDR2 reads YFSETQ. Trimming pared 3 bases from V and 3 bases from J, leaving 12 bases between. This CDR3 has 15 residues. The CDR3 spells CASSSNRVDTGELFF. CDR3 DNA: TGCGCCAGCAGCTCGAACAGGGTAGACACCGGGGAGCTGTTTTTT. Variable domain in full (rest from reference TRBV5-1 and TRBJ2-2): KAGVTQTPRYLIKTRGQQVTLSCSPISGHRSVSWYQQTPGQGLQFLFEYFSETQRNKGNFPGRFSGRQFSNSRSEMNVSTLELGDSALYLCASSSNRVDTGELFFGEGSRLTVL.

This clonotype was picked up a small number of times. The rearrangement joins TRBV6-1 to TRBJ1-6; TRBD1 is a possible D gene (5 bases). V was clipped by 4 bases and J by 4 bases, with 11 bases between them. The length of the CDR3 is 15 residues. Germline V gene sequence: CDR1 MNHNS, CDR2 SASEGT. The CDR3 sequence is CASSAETAYNSPLHF. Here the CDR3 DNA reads TGTGCCAGCAGTGCCGAGACAGCTTATAATTCACCCCTCCACTTT.